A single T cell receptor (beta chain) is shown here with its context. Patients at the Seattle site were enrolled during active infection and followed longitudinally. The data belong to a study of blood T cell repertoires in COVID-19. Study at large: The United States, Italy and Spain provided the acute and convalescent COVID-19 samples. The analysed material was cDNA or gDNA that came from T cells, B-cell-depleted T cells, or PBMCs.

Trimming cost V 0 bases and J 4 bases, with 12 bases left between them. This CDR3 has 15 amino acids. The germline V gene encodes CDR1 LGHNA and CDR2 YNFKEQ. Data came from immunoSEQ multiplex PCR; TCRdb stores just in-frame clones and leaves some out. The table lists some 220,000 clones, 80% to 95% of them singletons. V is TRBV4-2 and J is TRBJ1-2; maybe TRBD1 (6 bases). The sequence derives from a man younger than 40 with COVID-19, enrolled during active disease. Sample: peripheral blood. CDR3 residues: CASSQEGKGGYGYTF. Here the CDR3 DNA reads TGTGCCAGCAGCCAAGAAGGTAAAGGGGGCTATGGCTACACCTTC.